This TCR beta chain comes out of a study of cytomegalovirus exposure and HLA in healthy donors. Findings and caveats of the study: Most TCR sequences were seen very rarely across donors, but some public TCRs occurred in many. Further analysis was carried out later, and it showed several of the most significant clusters appearing linked to common viral pathogens.

V shed 6 bases and J 4 bases; nucleotides not matched to a gene: 7. The CDR3 runs to 14 residues. CDR1 is LNHDA and CDR2 is SQIVND in the germline V gene (reference sequence). Turning to this clone: As yet, its antigen is unknown.

Primers for the PCR totalled 60 Vbeta and 13 Jbeta. Some clones are missing from TCRdb's copy, which holds only in-frame ones; the method was immunoSEQ multiplex PCR. The table shows more than 200,000 clones, with 70% to 80% occurring only once. This clonotype originated in a middle-aged man in good health and CMV-seronegative. The sequenced sample was PBMCs. This chain connects TRBV19 to TRBJ2-7, with 9 bases matching TRBD2. CDR3 DNA sequence: TGTGCCAGTAGCCTCGGCGGGGGGGCGTACGAGCAGTACTTC. Its protein product is CASSLGGGAYEQYF.